Included here is one T cell receptor beta chain sequence, with context. Its antigen is currently not known. No base quality information exists; no much larger clone differs at one position. This entry is derived from a study of control samples from healthy donors and cancer patients (TCRdb year 2020). The library was obtained by the immunoSEQ multiplex PCR assay. In TCRdb, the immuneACCESS table is reduced to in-frame sequences with V and J assigned. These tables do not hold every clone; where another copy was compared, an unresolved V gene accounts for under half, and the others remain unexplained. Counted in this sample were about 120,000 clones; around 94% of them appeared once. The ten largest clones represent about 0.6% of the sample. The germline V and J ends show losses of 9 bases and 2 bases respectively, and no gene match explains 4 bases of the junction. Looking up the germline V gene yields CDR1 MNHEY and CDR2 SVGAGI. The CDR3 runs 14 residues from the cysteine to the phenylalanine. The DNA shown is the 42-base CDR3, in frame from base 1.

This receptor was identified in a man older than 75 with head and neck cancer. Sequenced sample: PBMCs. The chain employs TRBV6-5 and TRBJ2-1, and 10 bases in between align with TRBD2. The nucleotide sequence reads as follows: TGTGCCAGTCTAGGACTAGCGGCCTACAATGAGCAGTTCTTC. Its translation reads: CASLGLAAYNEQFF.